The rows below give T cell receptor beta chains drawn from one sample of a study of CD8+ T cells in alopecia areata. Clones were sequenced by immunoSEQ multiplex PCR, and TCRdb holds only the in-frame ones, with some missing. The data hold roughly 250,000 clones, with around two thirds observed a single time. This material consisted of CD4+ T cells sorted from blood, taken at week 0. All receptors come from a human donor with alopecia areata. Both conserved end residues are part of each CDR3. Fields, in order: CDR3 protein, CDR3 DNA, V gene, J gene, clone size, CDR3 length, D gene. The D gene is left open where the match is weak. The listing skips clone size in some rows; elsewhere it reads once, few, many or a size class.

CDR3 protein: CASSLNGQGAAQYF; CDR3 DNA: TGCGCCAGCAGCTTGAACGGACAGGGGGCGGCGCAGTACTTC; V gene: TRBV5-1; J gene: TRBJ2-7; clone size: few; CDR3 length: 14; D gene: TRBD1
CDR3 protein: CAWRDRGGETQYF; CDR3 DNA: TGTGCCTGGAGGGACAGGGGAGGAGAGACCCAGTACTTC; V gene: TRBV30; J gene: TRBJ2-5; clone size: .; CDR3 length: 13; D gene: TRBD1
CDR3 protein: CASRGGTDTQYF; CDR3 DNA: TGTGCCAGCCGGGGGGGCACAGATACGCAGTATTTT; V gene: TRBV18; J gene: TRBJ2-3; clone size: .; CDR3 length: 12; D gene: TRBD2
CDR3 protein: CASSLEGDTQYF; CDR3 DNA: TGTGCCAGCAGCTTAGAGGGAGATACGCAGTATTTT; V gene: TRBV7-2; J gene: TRBJ2-3; clone size: .; CDR3 length: 12; D gene: .
CDR3 protein: CASSQPGQGRYNEQFF; CDR3 DNA: TGCGCCAGCAGCCAACCGGGACAGGGGAGATACAATGAGCAGTTCTTC; V gene: TRBV4-1; J gene: TRBJ2-1; clone size: .; CDR3 length: 16; D gene: TRBD1
CDR3 protein: CSVANTGGDEKLFF; CDR3 DNA: TGCAGCGTTGCGAACACGGGAGGGGATGAAAAACTGTTTTTT; V gene: TRBV29-1; J gene: TRBJ1-4; clone size: .; CDR3 length: 14; D gene: .
CDR3 protein: CASNRYGSEETQYF; CDR3 DNA: TGCGCCAGCAACCGATACGGGTCCGAAGAGACCCAGTACTTC; V gene: TRBV5-1; J gene: TRBJ2-5; clone size: .; CDR3 length: 14; D gene: .
CDR3 protein: CAISEGITSYEQYF; CDR3 DNA: TGTGCCATCAGTGAGGGCATAACTTCCTACGAGCAGTACTTC; V gene: TRBV10-3; J gene: TRBJ2-7; clone size: once; CDR3 length: 14; D gene: .
CDR3 protein: CSAWGIANEKLFF; CDR3 DNA: TGCAGCGCCTGGGGCATAGCTAATGAAAAACTGTTTTTT; V gene: TRBV29-1; J gene: TRBJ1-4; clone size: once; CDR3 length: 13; D gene: .
CDR3 protein: CASRAWSEQETQYF; CDR3 DNA: TGTGCCAGCAGAGCCTGGAGCGAACAAGAGACCCAGTACTTC; V gene: TRBV6-1; J gene: TRBJ2-5; clone size: .; CDR3 length: 14; D gene: .
CDR3 protein: CASSFRDGSYEQYF; CDR3 DNA: TGTGCCAGCAGCTTCCGGGACGGGTCCTACGAGCAGTACTTC; V gene: TRBV5-5; J gene: TRBJ2-7; clone size: once; CDR3 length: 14; D gene: .
CDR3 protein: CASSSAGGPTGELFF; CDR3 DNA: TGCGCCAGCAGCTCAGCGGGGGGGCCCACCGGGGAGCTGTTTTTT; V gene: TRBV5-1; J gene: TRBJ2-2; clone size: .; CDR3 length: 15; D gene: TRBD2
CDR3 protein: CATSSYNSPLHF; CDR3 DNA: TGTGCCACCAGCAGTTATAATTCACCCCTCCACTTT; V gene: TRBV15; J gene: TRBJ1-6; clone size: few; CDR3 length: 12; D gene: .
CDR3 protein: CASSLTAGGRLFETQYF; CDR3 DNA: TGTGCCAGCAGCTTAACGGCGGGGGGGCGTTTGTTTGAGACCCAGTACTTC; V gene: TRBV7-2; J gene: TRBJ2-5; clone size: .; CDR3 length: 17; D gene: TRBD2
CDR3 protein: CSVIVGVTEAFF; CDR3 DNA: TGCAGCGTTATCGTAGGGGTCACTGAAGCTTTCTTT; V gene: TRBV29-1; J gene: TRBJ1-1; clone size: .; CDR3 length: 12; D gene: .
CDR3 protein: CSARDRGTDTQYF; CDR3 DNA: TGCAGCGCCCGGGACAGGGGCACAGATACGCAGTATTTT; V gene: TRBV29-1; J gene: TRBJ2-3; clone size: .; CDR3 length: 13; D gene: TRBD1
CDR3 protein: CASSKRDGGNTEAFF; CDR3 DNA: TGTGCCAGTAGTAAAAGGGATGGGGGAAACACTGAAGCTTTCTTT; V gene: TRBV19; J gene: TRBJ1-1; clone size: .; CDR3 length: 15; D gene: .
CDR3 protein: CASSSGLAGRDTQYF; CDR3 DNA: TGTGCCAGCAGCTCGGGACTAGCGGGGAGGGATACGCAGTATTTT; V gene: TRBV7-2; J gene: TRBJ2-3; clone size: .; CDR3 length: 15; D gene: TRBD2
CDR3 protein: CASSLAAGRDYGYTF; CDR3 DNA: TGTGCCAGCAGCTTGGCGGCAGGGCGGGACTATGGCTACACCTTC; V gene: TRBV5-6; J gene: TRBJ1-2; clone size: few; CDR3 length: 15; D gene: .
CDR3 protein: CAWSATRRVNSPLHF; CDR3 DNA: TGTGCCTGGAGTGCTACCAGACGGGTAAATTCACCCCTCCACTTT; V gene: TRBV30; J gene: TRBJ1-6; clone size: .; CDR3 length: 15; D gene: .
CDR3 protein: CAWTDGNYGYTF; CDR3 DNA: TGTGCCTGGACGGACGGTAACTATGGCTACACCTTC; V gene: TRBV30; J gene: TRBJ1-2; clone size: .; CDR3 length: 12; D gene: .
CDR3 protein: CASSLLSGGSNF; CDR3 DNA: TGTGCCAGCAGCTTACTTAGTGGGGGATCTAATTTT; V gene: TRBV7-2; J gene: TRBJ2-3; clone size: .; CDR3 length: 12; D gene: .
CDR3 protein: CASSLVRYSGETQYF; CDR3 DNA: TGTGCCAGCAGCTTGGTGAGGTACTCCGGGGAGACCCAGTACTTC; V gene: TRBV5-6; J gene: TRBJ2-5; clone size: .; CDR3 length: 15; D gene: .
CDR3 protein: CASSFSGGITDTQYF; CDR3 DNA: TGTGCCAGCAGCTTTAGCGGGGGGATCACAGATACGCAGTATTTT; V gene: TRBV7-9; J gene: TRBJ2-3; clone size: .; CDR3 length: 15; D gene: TRBD2
CDR3 protein: CASSPRDSVEQYF; CDR3 DNA: TGTGCCAGCAGCCCCCGGGACAGTGTCGAGCAGTACTTC; V gene: TRBV11-1; J gene: TRBJ2-7; clone size: few; CDR3 length: 13; D gene: TRBD1
CDR3 protein: CASSRRTGGAETQYF; CDR3 DNA: TGTGCCAGCAGCCGCCGGACGGGGGGCGCAGAGACCCAGTACTTC; V gene: TRBV11-2; J gene: TRBJ2-5; clone size: .; CDR3 length: 15; D gene: .
CDR3 protein: CASSEGSHRGKNIQYF; CDR3 DNA: TGTGCCAGCAGTGAAGGCAGCCATCGGGGCAAAAACATTCAGTACTTC; V gene: TRBV2; J gene: TRBJ2-4; clone size: few; CDR3 length: 16; D gene: .
CDR3 protein: CATHVYLF; CDR3 DNA: TGTGCCACCCACGTTTACTTATTC; V gene: TRBV15; J gene: TRBJ1-2; clone size: once; CDR3 length: 8; D gene: .
CDR3 protein: CASSSYGQGDPQHF; CDR3 DNA: TGTGCCAGCAGCTCGTACGGACAGGGGGACCCCCAGCATTTT; V gene: TRBV5-6; J gene: TRBJ1-5; clone size: .; CDR3 length: 14; D gene: TRBD1
CDR3 protein: CASSPLIYYGYTF; CDR3 DNA: TGTGCCAGCAGCCCCCTCATATACTATGGCTACACCTTC; V gene: TRBV27; J gene: TRBJ1-2; clone size: .; CDR3 length: 13; D gene: .
CDR3 protein: CASRYQQGPTDTQYF; CDR3 DNA: TGTGCCAGCAGGTACCAACAGGGGCCCACAGATACGCAGTATTTT; V gene: TRBV7-2; J gene: TRBJ2-3; clone size: once; CDR3 length: 15; D gene: TRBD1
CDR3 protein: CASSLSQNNEQFF; CDR3 DNA: TGTGCCAGCAGCTTAAGTCAGAACAATGAGCAGTTCTTC; V gene: TRBV7-6; J gene: TRBJ2-1; clone size: .; CDR3 length: 13; D gene: .
CDR3 protein: CASSLEAQATGKLFF; CDR3 DNA: TGTGCCAGCAGCTTAGAGGCACAGGCAACGGGGAAACTGTTTTTT; V gene: TRBV7-2; J gene: TRBJ1-4; clone size: .; CDR3 length: 15; D gene: .
CDR3 protein: CASSDVVQRGTDTQYF; CDR3 DNA: TGTGCCAGCAGTGATGTTGTCCAAAGGGGCACAGATACGCAGTATTTT; V gene: TRBV6-1; J gene: TRBJ2-3; clone size: once; CDR3 length: 16; D gene: .
CDR3 protein: CAHRAGGSTEAFF; CDR3 DNA: TGTGCCCACCGGGCGGGGGGAAGCACTGAAGCTTTCTTT; V gene: TRBV6-6; J gene: TRBJ1-1; clone size: .; CDR3 length: 13; D gene: .
CDR3 protein: CAISRGGGETQYF; CDR3 DNA: TGTGCCATCAGTCGGGGGGGTGGAGAGACCCAGTACTTC; V gene: TRBV10-3; J gene: TRBJ2-5; clone size: .; CDR3 length: 13; D gene: TRBD2
CDR3 protein: CASSPASGGLETQYF; CDR3 DNA: TGTGCCAGCAGCCCCGCTAGCGGGGGGTTGGAGACCCAGTACTTC; V gene: TRBV9; J gene: TRBJ2-5; clone size: few; CDR3 length: 15; D gene: TRBD2
CDR3 protein: CAWSPKETQYF; CDR3 DNA: TGTGCCTGGAGTCCGAAGGAGACCCAGTACTTC; V gene: TRBV30; J gene: TRBJ2-5; clone size: .; CDR3 length: 11; D gene: .
CDR3 protein: CASSLSAGANVLTF; CDR3 DNA: TGTGCCAGCAGTTTATCAGCTGGGGCCAACGTCCTGACTTTC; V gene: TRBV27; J gene: TRBJ2-6; clone size: .; CDR3 length: 14; D gene: .
CDR3 protein: CASSYHRGSNVLTF; CDR3 DNA: TGTGCCAGCAGTTACCACAGGGGGTCCAACGTCCTGACTTTC; V gene: TRBV27; J gene: TRBJ2-6; clone size: .; CDR3 length: 14; D gene: TRBD1
CDR3 protein: CAWSVQGTDTQYF; CDR3 DNA: TGTGCCTGGAGTGTACAGGGGACGGATACGCAGTATTTT; V gene: TRBV30; J gene: TRBJ2-3; clone size: few; CDR3 length: 13; D gene: TRBD1
CDR3 protein: CAWTPQGRNGYTF; CDR3 DNA: TGTGCCTGGACCCCACAGGGAAGGAATGGCTACACCTTC; V gene: TRBV30; J gene: TRBJ1-2; clone size: .; CDR3 length: 13; D gene: .
CDR3 protein: CASVDTHTEAFF; CDR3 DNA: TGTGCCTCCGTCGACACTCACACTGAAGCTTTCTTT; V gene: TRBV6-5; J gene: TRBJ1-1; clone size: .; CDR3 length: 12; D gene: .
CDR3 protein: CASSRRDRVFMNTEAFF; CDR3 DNA: TGTGCCAGCAGCCGCCGGGACAGGGTATTCATGAACACTGAAGCTTTCTTT; V gene: TRBV7-2; J gene: TRBJ1-1; clone size: .; CDR3 length: 17; D gene: TRBD1
CDR3 protein: CSVLVRPLGTEAFF; CDR3 DNA: TGCAGCGTCCTAGTGAGGCCACTCGGGACTGAAGCTTTCTTT; V gene: TRBV29-1; J gene: TRBJ1-1; clone size: .; CDR3 length: 14; D gene: .
CDR3 protein: CSARAVGTQYF; CDR3 DNA: TGCAGTGCTAGAGCGGTGGGGACCCAGTACTTC; V gene: TRBV20-1; J gene: TRBJ2-5; clone size: .; CDR3 length: 11; D gene: .
CDR3 protein: CASSGRASGNTIYF; CDR3 DNA: TGTGCCAGCAGTGGCAGGGCGTCTGGAAACACCATATATTTT; V gene: TRBV2; J gene: TRBJ1-3; clone size: once; CDR3 length: 14; D gene: .
CDR3 protein: CASRNTGENTEAFF; CDR3 DNA: TGTGCCAGCAGGAACACAGGGGAGAACACTGAAGCTTTCTTT; V gene: TRBV7-9; J gene: TRBJ1-1; clone size: .; CDR3 length: 14; D gene: TRBD1
CDR3 protein: CSVEAQGPYEQYF; CDR3 DNA: TGCAGCGTTGAAGCTCAGGGCCCCTACGAGCAGTACTTC; V gene: TRBV29-1; J gene: TRBJ2-7; clone size: .; CDR3 length: 13; D gene: .